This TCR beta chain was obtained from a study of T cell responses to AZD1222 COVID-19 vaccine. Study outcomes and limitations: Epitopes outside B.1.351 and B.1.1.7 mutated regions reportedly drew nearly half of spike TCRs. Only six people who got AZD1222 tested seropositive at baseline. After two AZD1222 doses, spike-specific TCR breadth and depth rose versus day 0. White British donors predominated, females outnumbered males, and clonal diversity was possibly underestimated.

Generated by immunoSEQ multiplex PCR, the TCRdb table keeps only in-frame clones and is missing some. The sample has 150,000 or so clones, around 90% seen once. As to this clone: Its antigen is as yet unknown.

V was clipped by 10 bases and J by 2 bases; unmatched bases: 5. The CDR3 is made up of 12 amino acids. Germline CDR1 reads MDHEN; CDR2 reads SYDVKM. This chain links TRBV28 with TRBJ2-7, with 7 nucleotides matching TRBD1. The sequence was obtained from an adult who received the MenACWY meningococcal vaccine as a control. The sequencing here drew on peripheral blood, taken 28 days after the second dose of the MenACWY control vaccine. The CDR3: CATAGGPYEQYF. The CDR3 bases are TGTGCCACCGCAGGGGGTCCCTACGAGCAGTACTTC.